This TCR beta chain was captured in a study of a mutant IDH1 vaccine in newly diagnosed glioma. Whole-study context: Vaccine administration was initiated 4-6 weeks following radiotherapy alone, or with temozolomide cycles.

Losses at the gene ends were 3 bases for V and 4 bases for J; bases not matched to a gene: 7. Germline V gives CDR1 LGHNA, CDR2 YSLEER. This CDR3 has 15 residues. Worth noting for this clone: The target antigen is unknown.

Profiled with immunoSEQ multiplex PCR; TCRdb holds only in-frame clones, not every one. The sample consists of tens of thousands of clones, about 81% of them appearing once. Time point in this sample: week 47, end of study. Each dose delivered 300 ug of mutant IDH1 20-mer peptide subcutaneously with imiquimod. Every donor had a new WHO grade 3 or 4 astrocytoma that was IDH1-mutant, with loss of nuclear ATRX. The sequence was obtained from a man in his forties with glioma. Sequencing was performed on PBMCs, taken from a glioma patient whose treatment included an IDH1 peptide vaccine. The V call is TRBV4-3, the J call TRBJ2-5, with 8 bases aligning to TRBD2. The CDR3 sequence is CASSQDSGDGETQYF. Written as DNA, the CDR3 is TGCGCCAGCAGCCAGGATAGCGGGGATGGAGAGACCCAGTACTTC.